This T cell receptor beta chain was recovered during a study of blood T cells in healthy people across ages. Through a sample-barcoded 5' primer and a J-beta primer mix, a second PCR was run for roughly 6 to 12 cycles. Each sample yielded at least 3 million CDR3-containing paired-end reads. In TCRdb, the 5' RACE reads were re-called with MiXCR into one record per CDR3 protein. The sample yields 700,000 to 950,000 distinct CDR3 sequences, more than 45% seen once. Deletions cut 1 base from V and 2 bases from J, with 12 bases between. The CDR3 extends over 16 amino acids. Germline V lookup: CDR1 LGHNA, CDR2 YNFKEQ. With respect to this clonotype: The antigen remains unidentified.

The amount of total RNA extracted per sample was at least 5.5 micrograms. Study conclusions and caveats: CMV status of donors was unknown, possibly confounding expanded clonotype changes. Strongly correlated with naive T cell percentage was TCR beta diversity.

This clonotype was sampled from a man in his thirties or forties in good health. The rearrangement joins TRBV4-2 to TRBJ2-1; possible D gene TRBD1, 5 bases. The material sequenced was blood. CDR3 residues: CASSQGQGYPYNEQFF. CDR3 nucleotide sequence: TGTGCCAGCAGCCAAGGGCAGGGTTACCCCTACAATGAGCAGTTCTTC.